The 17 T cell receptor beta chains below all came from one sample that was sequenced in a study of cytomegalovirus exposure and HLA in healthy donors. PCR involved 60 Vbeta and 13 Jbeta primers. Sequencing was performed with immunoSEQ multiplex PCR; in TCRdb, only in-frame clones are kept and a portion is missing. The sample comprises 130,000 to 150,000 clones, 60% to 80% of which are singletons, and around 1.7% rests with the top ten. Sequencing was carried out using PBMCs. Receptors originate from a woman in her 30s in good health and CMV-seronegative.

The rearrangement links TRBV28 to TRBJ1-2, with 7 bases fitting TRBD1. The CDR3 spans 12 residues. The V gene's germline CDR1 is MDHEN and CDR2 SYDVKM. J gave up 7 bases and V 4 bases, and 3 bases lay outside the gene matches. Here the CDR3 reads CASSSDRVGYTF. CDR3 coding DNA: TGTGCCAGCAGTTCAGACAGGGTTGGCTACACCTTC.

This clone was counted a few times. CDR3 nucleotide sequence: TGTGCCAGCAGTGACAGGGGTGTTAGCTATGGCTACACCTTC. It codes for CASSDRGVSYGYTF. This chain links TRBV6-6 with TRBJ1-2; 8 bases fit TRBD1. CDR1 and CDR2 (germline): MNHNY, SVGAGI (reference sequence). The junction had 6 bases not matched to a gene; V was cut back by 5 bases and J by 4 bases. This CDR3 is 14 amino acids long.

The chain recombines TRBV4-1 with TRBJ2-6; TRBD1 agrees at 7 bases. The germline V gene encodes CDR1 MGHRA and CDR2 YSYEKL. V trimming: 0 bases; J trimming: 4 bases; junction bases outside the gene matches: 12. The CDR3 contains 19 residues. Here the CDR3 reads CASSQDPQGEVTGANVLTF. For the CDR3, the DNA is TGCGCCAGCAGCCAAGACCCTCAGGGGGAAGTAACCGGGGCCAACGTCCTGACTTTC.

The chain is built from TRBV2 and TRBJ1-5, with a possible D match to TRBD1 (5 bases). This CDR3 is 15 amino acids long. Germline V lookup: CDR1 SNHLY, CDR2 FYNNEI. The V end was cut by 6 bases, the J end by 0 bases, with 12 bases between. CDR3 DNA: TGTGCCAGCAGGCGCCAGGGCAATAGCAATCAGCCCCAGCATTTT. This gives the protein CASRRQGNSNQPQHF.

This sequence joins TRBV2 and TRBJ1-1; TRBD1 agrees at 8 bases. CDR1 and CDR2 from the germline V gene are SNHLY and FYNNEI. With V trimmed by 0 bases and J by 6 bases, 6 bases remained unmatched. This CDR3 contains 15 residues. The CDR3 DNA reads TGTGCCAGCAGTGAAGCGAGGACAGGGATCGCTGAAGCTTTCTTT. This encodes CASSEARTGIAEAFF.

V gene TRBV4-1 combines with J gene TRBJ2-5, with 7 bases fitting TRBD1. This CDR3 spans 15 amino acids. Germline CDR1 is MGHRA and CDR2 is YSYEKL. V shed 3 bases, J shed 2 bases, and the junction held 6 bases outside the gene matches. The CDR3 here is CASSHAGTEQETQYF. The CDR3 nucleotides read TGCGCCAGCAGCCACGCTGGGACAGAGCAAGAGACCCAGTACTTC.

This clone was counted between two and nine times. This chain joins TRBV19 and TRBJ1-5; D is uncertain. Germline CDR1 LNHDA, CDR2 SQIVND (reference sequence). Trimming left V 10 bases short and J 3 bases short, with 19 bases between. The CDR3 totals 15 residues. The DNA for the CDR3 is TGTGCCACCACTCTAGCCGGAGGATTCAATCAGCCCCAGCATTTT. Protein sequence: CATTLAGGFNQPQHF.

CDR3 sequence: CASSPGAGATDTQYF. CDR3 coding DNA: TGCGCCAGCAGCCCCGGGGCGGGGGCCACAGATACGCAGTATTTT. The chain carries TRBV4-3 and TRBJ2-3; D perhaps matches TRBD2 (7 bases). This CDR3 contains 15 residues. Germline V gene lookup returns CDR1 LGHNA and CDR2 YSLEER. Trimming took 4 bases from V and 2 from J, leaving 13 bases between them.

The chain is built from TRBV7-3 and TRBJ2-5, with 8 positions matching TRBD1. The germline CDR1 and CDR2 sequences are SGHTA and FQGTGA. The CDR3 totals 19 residues. V trimming: 2 bases; J trimming: 4 bases; junction bases outside the gene matches: 18. This CDR3 reads CASSLLPPEQGGLGETQYF. The DNA of the CDR3 is TGTGCCAGCAGCTTACTCCCCCCCGAACAGGGGGGCCTTGGAGAGACCCAGTACTTC.

The chain recombines TRBV4-3 with TRBJ2-1, with D perhaps matching TRBD2 (6 bases). V was cut by 1 base and J by 9 bases, with 16 bases left in between. Germline assignment: CDR1 LGHNA and CDR2 YSLEER. The CDR3 contains 15 residues. The CDR3 is CASSQGTTPGGEQFF. CDR3 in DNA: TGCGCCAGCAGCCAAGGGACTACCCCAGGTGGTGAGCAGTTCTTC.

The chain has TRBV6-5 and TRBJ2-7, with D tentatively TRBD1 (6 bases). CDR3 length: 14 residues. V gave up 8 bases and J gave up 2 bases, with 16 bases separating them. Germline V gene sequence: CDR1 MNHEY, CDR2 SVGAGI. Here the CDR3 reads CASSPSAGAYEQYF. In nucleotides, the CDR3 is TGTGCCAGCTCTCCATCGGCAGGGGCCTACGAGCAGTACTTC.

This chain connects TRBV19 to TRBJ2-7; possibly TRBD1 for D (5 bases). CDR1 is LNHDA and CDR2 is SQIVND in the germline V gene (reference sequence). Trimming cost V 7 bases and J 4 bases, with 20 bases left between them. The CDR3 is made up of 15 amino acids. The CDR3 DNA follows: TGTGCCAGTAAGAAAACCCCAAAGGGGCCATACGAGCAGTACTTC. Its protein is CASKKTPKGPYEQYF.

The rearrangement links TRBV6-5 to TRBJ2-3; possibly TRBD1 for D (5 bases). The CDR3 length is 12 residues. With 6 bases removed from V and 4 bases from J, the gap between germline ends came to 8 bases. Per germline, CDR1 MNHEY and CDR2 SVGAGI. CDR3 sequence reads: CASSPGPDTQYF. The CDR3 DNA reads TGTGCCAGCAGCCCAGGGCCAGATACGCAGTATTTT.

In its sample, this clone was seen once. The V and J genes are TRBV30 and TRBJ1-5; TRBD1 agrees at 9 bases. The CDR3 has 16 residues. V was pared by 0 bases and J by 4 bases, with 7 bases of the junction left unmatched. Germline loops: CDR1 GTSNPN, CDR2 SVGIG (reference sequence). The CDR3 sequence is CAWSVAVGTGNQPQHF. In DNA, the CDR3 is TGTGCCTGGAGTGTAGCGGTGGGGACAGGGAATCAGCCCCAGCATTTT.

The CDR3: CASSLEGGCLYGYTF. DNA for the CDR3: TGCGCCAGCAGCTTGGAGGGGGGGTGCCTCTATGGCTACACCTTC. J is TRBJ1-2 and V is TRBV5-1; tentative D call: TRBD1 (6 bases). This CDR3 is 15 amino acids long. V gave up 0 bases and J gave up 4 bases, with 13 bases separating them. Germline CDR1 and CDR2: SGHRS and YFSETQ.

The chain uses TRBV5-4 and TRBJ1-2, with D unclear. This CDR3 has 15 residues. Trimming cost V 0 bases and J 8 bases, with 17 bases left between them. Germline lookup yields CDR1 SGHNT and CDR2 YYREEE (reference sequence). CDR3 nucleotides: TGTGCCAGCAGCTTGGTCGGCGCGGCCGCTAGCGGCTACACCTTC. Amino acids: CASSLVGAAASGYTF.

This clone turned up a few times. This rearrangement joins TRBV28 to TRBJ1-1; D remains ambiguous. The CDR3 runs to 12 residues. Between the trimmed V and J ends, which lost 7 bases and 4 bases, there was a span of 10 bases. The V gene's germline CDR1 is MDHEN and CDR2 SYDVKM. The CDR3: CASIFAGTEAFF. CDR3 bases: TGTGCCAGCATATTTGCAGGCACTGAAGCTTTCTTT.